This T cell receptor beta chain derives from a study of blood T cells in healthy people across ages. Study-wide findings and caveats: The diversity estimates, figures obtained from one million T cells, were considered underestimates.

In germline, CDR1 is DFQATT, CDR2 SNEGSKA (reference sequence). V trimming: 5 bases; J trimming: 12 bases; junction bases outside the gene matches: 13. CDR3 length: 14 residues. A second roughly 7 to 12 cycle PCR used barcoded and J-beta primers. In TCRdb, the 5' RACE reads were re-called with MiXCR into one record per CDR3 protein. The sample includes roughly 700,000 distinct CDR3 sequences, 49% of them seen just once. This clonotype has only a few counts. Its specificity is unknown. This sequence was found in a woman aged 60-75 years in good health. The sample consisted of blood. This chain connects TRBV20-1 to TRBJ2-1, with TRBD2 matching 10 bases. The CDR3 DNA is TGCAGTGCTCCCCCTTTATTAGCGGGGGGATGGCAGTTCTTC. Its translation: CSAPPLLAGGWQFF.